The 19 T cell receptor beta chains listed next were all sequenced from one sample in a study of shared clonotypes between healthy human individuals (dated by TCRdb to the early 2020s). The library was generated by the immunoSEQ multiplex PCR assay. Sourced from immuneACCESS, this table was stored by TCRdb with only in-frame sequences that have V and J called. A share of the clones is absent; for the studies checked, an unresolved V gene accounts for under half, and the remainder has no known explanation. Within this sample are over 400,000 clones, with about 96% of them counted one time only. The leading ten clones occupy 0.05% to 0.07% of the sample. Material for sequencing was naive CD4+ T cells sorted from blood. The cell subset or site label corresponds to: CD45RA+ positively selected. The source is a woman aged 25-40 years in good health.

The genes are TRBV28 and TRBJ1-2; possibly TRBD1 for D (5 bases). The CDR3 is made up of 15 amino acids. V shed 7 bases and J shed 0 bases, with 15 bases lying between them. CDR1 and CDR2 from the germline V gene are MDHEN and SYDVKM. The DNA of the CDR3 is TGTGCCAGCACCGGGGGAACGATTACTAACTATGGCTACACCTTC. This translates into CASTGGTITNYGYTF.

The chain has TRBV19 and TRBJ2-5, with TRBD2 as a possible D gene (5 bases). CDR1 is LNHDA and CDR2 is SQIVND in the germline V gene (reference sequence). Trimming shortened V by 4 bases and J by 0 bases, and 9 bases separated the two germline ends. The CDR3 spans 14 residues. CDR3 nucleotide sequence: TGTGCCAGTAGTAGGGTGGACTACCAAGAGACCCAGTACTTC. Residues: CASSRVDYQETQYF. Combining the CDR3 with reference TRBV19 and TRBJ2-5 gives the whole variable domain DGGITQSPKYLFRKEGQNVTLSCEQNLNHDAMYWYRQDPGQGLRLIYYSQIVNDFQKGDIAEGYSVSREKKESFPLTVTSAQKNPTAFYLCASSRVDYQETQYFGPGTRLLVL.

J is TRBJ2-3 and V is TRBV9; maybe TRBD1 (5 bases). V lost 1 base and J 0 bases, leaving 12 bases between the germline ends. Germline lookup yields CDR1 SGDLS and CDR2 YYNGEE. The CDR3 length is 16 residues. The CDR3 DNA reads TGTGCCAGCAGCGTACCTACAGGAGCTAGCACAGATACGCAGTATTTT. Amino acid sequence: CASSVPTGASTDTQYF.

The chain is built from TRBV2 and TRBJ2-2; 11 bases line up with TRBD2. Trimming took 1 base from V and 3 from J; bases not matched to a gene: 1. Germline CDR1 is SNHLY and CDR2 is FYNNEI. The CDR3 has 16 amino acids. The CDR3 DNA follows: TGTGCCAGCAGTGAAGTTAGCGGGAGGGACACCGGGGAGCTGTTTTTT. Amino acids: CASSEVSGRDTGELFF.

The chain recombines TRBV5-1 with TRBJ2-1; TRBD2 aligns across 8 bases. CDR3 length: 15 amino acids. The germline V gene has CDR1 SGHRS and CDR2 YFSETQ. The junction had 10 bases not matched to a gene; V was cut back by 3 bases and J by 8 bases. CDR3 DNA: TGCGCCAGCAGCTCCACCGGGACTAGTAGCGATGAGCAGTTCTTC. Translating gives CASSSTGTSSDEQFF.

The chain employs TRBV18 and TRBJ2-7; D is possibly TRBD2 (6 bases). Germline lookup yields CDR1 KGHSH and CDR2 LQKENI. The ends were cut back, 6 bases at V and 2 bases at J, with 26 bases in the middle. The CDR3 contains 18 residues. CDR3 loop: CASSSRLPGTEPTYEQYF. The CDR3 DNA sequence: TGTGCCAGCTCGTCTAGGTTACCCGGGACTGAGCCAACCTACGAGCAGTACTTC.

This rearrangement joins TRBV5-1 to TRBJ2-5, with D unclear. V was shortened by 0 bases and J by 5 bases, with 17 bases between the two germline ends. This CDR3 contains 16 residues. Germline assignment: CDR1 SGHRS and CDR2 YFSETQ. CDR3 nucleotide sequence: TGCGCCAGCAGCTTGGCCATTGGGTGGATCGAGGAGACCCAGTACTTC. Translation gives CASSLAIGWIEETQYF.

This clone came up a few times. This chain joins TRBV5-1 and TRBJ2-5; maybe TRBD1 (5 bases). Germline CDR1 SGHRS, CDR2 YFSETQ. V lost 0 bases and J 3 bases, leaving 6 bases between the germline ends. CDR3 length equals 13 residues. The CDR3 nucleotides read TGCGCCAGCAGCTTGGGACAGAAAGAGACCCAGTACTTC. Translating it yields CASSLGQKETQYF.

V is TRBV6-5 and J is TRBJ2-7; weak D call: TRBD1 (6 bases). V lost 5 bases and J lost 4, with 18 bases in between. The CDR3 is 15 residues long. The V gene's germline CDR1 is MNHEY and CDR2 SVGAGI. The chain's CDR3 is CASSLSRDTFYEQYF. CDR3 bases: TGTGCCAGCAGTCTAAGCCGGGACACGTTTTACGAGCAGTACTTC.

The genes are TRBV27 and TRBJ2-5; no clear D gene. Germline V CDR1 and CDR2: MNHEY, SMNVEV (reference sequence). This CDR3 is built from 14 residues. V lost 4 bases and J lost 1, with 10 bases in between. In DNA form, the CDR3 reads TGTGCCAGCAGTTCGGCACAGTTCCAAGAGACCCAGTACTTC. It codes for CASSSAQFQETQYF.

This clone was observed a single time. The J gene is TRBJ1-2, the V gene TRBV6-1, with D possibly being TRBD1 (5 bases). This CDR3 contains 14 residues. With 6 bases removed from V and 4 bases from J, the gap between germline ends came to 15 bases. Germline V gives CDR1 MNHNS, CDR2 SASEGT. As DNA, the CDR3 is TGTGCCAGCAGCAGGCGCAGGGCGGGCTATGGCTACACCTTC. Encoded protein: CASSRRRAGYGYTF.

This clone was recorded only once. This chain uses TRBV7-3 with TRBJ2-1, with 7 bases fitting TRBD2. CDR3 size: 15 residues. V lost 5 bases and J lost 5; bases outside the gene matches: 9. CDR1 SGHTA and CDR2 FQGTGA come from the germline V gene. This CDR3 is CASSPGRGGHNEQFF. The CDR3, as DNA: TGTGCCAGCAGCCCGGGTCGGGGAGGGCACAATGAGCAGTTCTTC.

As to this clone: Other DNA sequences in this specimen translate into the identical CDR3. The chain recombines TRBV5-1 with TRBJ2-3, with 7 bases matching TRBD2. V was clipped by 0 bases and J by 3 bases; unmatched bases: 4. This CDR3 contains 15 residues. The V gene's germline CDR1 is SGHRS and CDR2 YFSETQ. CDR3 coding DNA: TGCGCCAGCAGCTTGGCCGGGGAGGGAACAGATACGCAGTATTTT. Its protein is CASSLAGEGTDTQYF.

The V and J genes are TRBV27 and TRBJ2-6; D unresolved. Trimming took off 4 bases at V and 2 bases at J, with 12 bases between the two ends. Germline V gene lookup returns CDR1 MNHEY and CDR2 SMNVEV (reference sequence). This CDR3 is 16 amino acids long. DNA of the CDR3: TGTGCCAGCAGTTCCCCACCCGCTACTGGGGCCAACGTCCTGACTTTC. This sequence encodes CASSSPPATGANVLTF.

This chain joins TRBV11-2 and TRBJ1-1; weak D call: TRBD1 (6 bases). Trimming took off 0 bases at V and 5 bases at J, with 10 bases between the two ends. The CDR3 has 14 residues. Per germline, CDR1 SGHAT and CDR2 FQNNGV. CDR3 in amino acids: CASSLETGSTEAFF. CDR3 DNA sequence: TGTGCCAGCAGCTTAGAGACAGGCTCGACTGAAGCTTTCTTT.

The rearrangement links TRBV28 to TRBJ1-5; D unresolved. Germline CDR1 reads MDHEN; CDR2 reads SYDVKM. V gave up 8 bases and J gave up 2 bases, with 13 bases separating them. The CDR3 extends over 14 amino acids. The CDR3 DNA is TGTGCCAGCGTCCTCGTATTAGGCAATCAGCCCCAGCATTTT. It specifies CASVLVLGNQPQHF.

This chain uses TRBV7-2 with TRBJ2-3, with D unresolved. V lost 4 bases, J lost 1 base, and 6 bases lay in between. Germline V gene sequence: CDR1 SGHTA, CDR2 FQGNSA. This CDR3 has 13 residues. CDR3 nucleotide sequence: TGTGCCAGCAGCTCGACTCGCACAGATACGCAGTATTTT. It specifies CASSSTRTDTQYF.

The chain employs TRBV6-5 and TRBJ2-7; 9 bases map to TRBD2. Unmatched junction bases numbered 8, after V lost 6 bases and J lost 5 bases. The CDR3 contains 14 residues. Germline assignment: CDR1 MNHEY and CDR2 SVGAGI. The CDR3 region is CASRPLAGFDEQYF. The CDR3 DNA follows: TGTGCCAGCAGGCCCCTAGCGGGATTTGACGAGCAGTACTTC.

The CDR3 here is CASSPLIGAGTLLGGYTF. Written as DNA, the CDR3 is TGCGCCAGCAGTCCCCTGATTGGGGCAGGGACGCTCCTCGGTGGCTACACCTTC. This rearrangement joins TRBV4-1 to TRBJ1-2; a possible D gene is TRBD1 (5 bases). V lost 6 bases and J lost 7, with 30 bases in between. The CDR3 spans 18 residues. Germline loops: CDR1 MGHRA, CDR2 YSYEKL.